This TCR beta chain was profiled in a study of blood T cell repertoires in COVID-19. The wider study: The cDNA or gDNA used as material had been derived from T cells, B-cell-depleted T cells, or PBMCs.

The data were produced by immunoSEQ multiplex PCR, yet TCRdb's version contains in-frame clones alone and is incomplete. The table shows around 230,000 clones, with around nine tenths occurring only once. CDR3 length: 14 amino acids. Germline trimming cut 6 bases from V and 9 bases from J; bases unmatched to any gene: 7. Per germline, CDR1 WNHNN and CDR2 SYGVQD (reference sequence). The rearrangement uses TRBV10-1 and TRBJ1-5, with TRBD1 matching 11 bases. The sample comprised peripheral blood. The clonotype originates from a man aged 40-49 years with acute or convalescent COVID-19. The CDR3: CASSPGTGGLPQHF. Written as DNA, the CDR3 is TGCGCCAGCAGCCCCGGGACAGGGGGTTTGCCCCAGCATTTT.